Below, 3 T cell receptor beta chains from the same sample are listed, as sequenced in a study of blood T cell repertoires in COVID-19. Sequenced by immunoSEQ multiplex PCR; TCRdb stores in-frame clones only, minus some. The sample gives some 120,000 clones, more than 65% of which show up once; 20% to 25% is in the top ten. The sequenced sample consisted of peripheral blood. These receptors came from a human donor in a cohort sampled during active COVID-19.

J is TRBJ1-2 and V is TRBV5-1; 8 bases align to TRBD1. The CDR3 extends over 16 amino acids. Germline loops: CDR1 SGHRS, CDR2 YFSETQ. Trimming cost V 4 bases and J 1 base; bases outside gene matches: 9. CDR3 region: CASSATGTGLNYGYTF. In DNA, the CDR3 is TGCGCCAGCAGCGCTACCGGGACAGGACTTAACTATGGCTACACCTTC.

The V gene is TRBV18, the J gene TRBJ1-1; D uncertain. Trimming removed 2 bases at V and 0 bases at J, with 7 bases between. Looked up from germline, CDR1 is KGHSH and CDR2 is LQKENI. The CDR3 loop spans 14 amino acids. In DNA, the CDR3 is TGTGCCAGCTCACCAGAGGGTTTGAACACTGAAGCTTTCTTT. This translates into CASSPEGLNTEAFF.

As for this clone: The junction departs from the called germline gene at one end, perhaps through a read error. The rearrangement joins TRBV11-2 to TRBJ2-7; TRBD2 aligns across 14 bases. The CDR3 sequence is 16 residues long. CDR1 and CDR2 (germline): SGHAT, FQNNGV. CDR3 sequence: CASSLGTSGGTHEQYF. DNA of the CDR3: TGTGCCAGCAGTTTAGGGACTAGCGGGGGTACCCACGAGCAGTACTTC.